Detailed here is one TCR beta chain. CDR1 is SEHNR, CDR2 FQNEAQ, per germline (reference sequence). CDR3 size: 12 residues. V dropped 5 bases and J dropped 8 bases, with 12 bases sitting between them. The data are from a study of cytomegalovirus exposure and HLA in healthy donors. About the research overall: Earlier, 117 million unique TCR beta sequences were recovered from about 200 million T cells by an analysis.

In the PCR, 60 Vbeta and 13 Jbeta primers were used. The repertoire was sequenced with immunoSEQ multiplex PCR; TCRdb's copy has only in-frame clones and lacks some. The sample has 200,000 or so clones, roughly 83% seen once. Material for sequencing was PBMCs. The chain links TRBV7-9 to TRBJ1-2; D not certain. This clonotype was sampled from a girl under 18 in good health and CMV-seronegative. This chain's CDR3 is CASSLEEAGYTF. CDR3 nucleotides: TGTGCCAGCAGCCTCGAAGAGGCAGGCTACACCTTC.